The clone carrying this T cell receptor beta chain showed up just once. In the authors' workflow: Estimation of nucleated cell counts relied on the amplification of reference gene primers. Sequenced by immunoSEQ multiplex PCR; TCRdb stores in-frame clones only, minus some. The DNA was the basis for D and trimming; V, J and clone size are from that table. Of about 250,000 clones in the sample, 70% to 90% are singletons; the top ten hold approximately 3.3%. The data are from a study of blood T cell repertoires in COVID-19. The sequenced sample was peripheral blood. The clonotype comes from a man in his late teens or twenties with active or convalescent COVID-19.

CDR3 region: CASSLTGANTEAFF. The CDR3 DNA is TGTGCCAGCAGTTTAACTGGAGCGAACACTGAAGCTTTCTTT. This chain links TRBV28 with TRBJ1-1; the D is unclear. Trimming removed 2 bases at V and 1 base at J, with 8 bases between. The CDR3 is 14 amino acids. CDR1 MDHEN and CDR2 SYDVKM come from the germline V gene.